The 18 T cell receptor beta chains listed next were all sequenced from one sample in a study of blood T cell repertoires in COVID-19. Produced via immunoSEQ multiplex PCR; TCRdb's table is partial and in-frame only. The top ten clones hold 2.1% of a sample with 80,000 to 100,000 clones, around 88% of them seen once. Sequencing used peripheral blood. All receptors derive from a man aged 45-60 years with COVID-19, enrolled during active disease.

The rearrangement links TRBV9 to TRBJ2-7, with 7 bases lining up with TRBD2. This CDR3 spans 17 amino acids. Looked up from germline, CDR1 is SGDLS and CDR2 is YYNGEE. Losses at the gene ends were 2 bases for V and 5 bases for J; bases not matched to a gene: 16. CDR3 region: CASSVFSRTGEGNEQYF. As DNA, the CDR3 is TGTGCCAGCAGCGTTTTCTCCCGTACGGGGGAGGGTAACGAGCAGTACTTC.

The chain links TRBV2 to TRBJ2-7, with 9 nucleotides matching TRBD2. V shed 8 bases, J shed 4 bases, and the junction held 6 bases outside the gene matches. The CDR3 runs to 13 residues. CDR1 is SNHLY, CDR2 FYNNEI, per germline. As DNA, the CDR3 is TGTGCCAGCTATAGCGGGGGAGGGTACGAGCAGTACTTC. It encodes CASYSGGGYEQYF.

The J gene is TRBJ1-1, the V gene TRBV3-1 (or the pseudogene TRBV3-2), with 7 positions matching TRBD1. Germline CDR1 is LGHDT and CDR2 is YNNKEL (reference sequence). The junction had 18 bases not matched to a gene; V was cut back by 1 base and J by 4 bases. The CDR3 has 19 amino acids. The CDR3 reads CASSQVGPVTQGGGTEAFF. As DNA, the CDR3 is TGTGCCAGCAGCCAAGTAGGTCCCGTGACCCAGGGGGGTGGCACTGAAGCTTTCTTT.

The chain links TRBV30 to TRBJ2-1; D gene ambiguous. Trimming shortened V by 1 base and J by 9 bases, and 10 bases separated the two germline ends. Germline V gives CDR1 GTSNPN, CDR2 SVGIG (reference sequence). The CDR3 has 12 amino acids. The CDR3 DNA is TGTGCCTGGAGTGAAGGATCGGGTGAGCAGTTCTTC. Translating it yields CAWSEGSGEQFF.

This clone showed up just once. The J gene is TRBJ2-7, the V gene TRBV5-1; TRBD2 matches 10 bases. The CDR3 is 15 amino acids. Germline values: CDR1 SGHRS, CDR2 YFSETQ. V shed 0 bases, J shed 5 bases, and the junction held 5 bases outside the gene matches. This CDR3 reads CASSLGPSGGDEQYF. The CDR3 DNA reads as TGCGCCAGCAGCTTGGGGCCTAGCGGGGGCGACGAGCAGTACTTC.

This clone was counted a single time. The chain carries TRBV28 and TRBJ2-5, with 7 bases lining up with TRBD2. The V gene end was trimmed by 3 bases and the J gene end by 5 bases; junction bases not matched to a gene: 9. Germline lookup yields CDR1 MDHEN and CDR2 SYDVKM. The CDR3 runs 15 residues. The CDR3 spells CASSFLQGGWETQYF. The CDR3 nucleotides are TGTGCCAGCAGTTTCCTCCAGGGAGGGTGGGAGACCCAGTACTTC.

The rearrangement uses TRBV2 and TRBJ2-7; 11 nucleotides agree with TRBD2. V gave up 6 bases and J gave up 3 bases; unmatched junction bases: 10. CDR1 is SNHLY, CDR2 FYNNEI, per germline. CDR3 length: 16 amino acids. The DNA of the CDR3 is TGTGCCAGCAGACGGAATCCGCTAGCGGGGGGCTACGAGCAGTACTTC. It specifies CASRRNPLAGGYEQYF.

In its sample, this clone was seen once. The chain carries TRBV28 and TRBJ1-3; D is perhaps TRBD1 (6 bases). The CDR3 extends over 15 amino acids. CDR1 and CDR2 (germline): MDHEN, SYDVKM. V shed 3 bases and J shed 0 bases, with 9 bases lying between them. The CDR3 reads CASSLMTGSGNTIYF. In nucleotides, the CDR3 is TGTGCCAGCAGTTTGATGACAGGCTCTGGAAACACCATATATTTT.

The rearrangement joins TRBV4-1 to TRBJ2-1; D remains ambiguous. The CDR3 sequence is 13 residues long. Trimming removed 4 bases at V and 6 bases at J, with 10 bases between. The germline gives CDR1 MGHRA, CDR2 YSYEKL. Here the CDR3 reads CASSRLGANEQFF. The CDR3 nucleotides read TGCGCCAGCAGCCGTCTAGGAGCCAATGAGCAGTTCTTC.

The V call is TRBV2, the J call TRBJ2-7, with 7 bases fitting TRBD1. The CDR3 covers 12 residues. J gave up 0 bases and V 10 bases, and 3 bases lay outside the gene matches. Germline CDR1 reads SNHLY; CDR2 reads FYNNEI. Here the CDR3 DNA reads TGTGCCACAGGGGGTAGCTCCTACGAGCAGTACTTC. Translated, it gives CATGGSSYEQYF. Together with reference TRBV2 and TRBJ2-7, the CDR3 gives the full variable domain: EPEVTQTPSHQVTQMGQEVILRCVPISNHLYFYWYRQILGQKVEFLVSFYNNEISEKSEIFDDQFSVERPDGSNFTLKIRSTKLEDSAMYFCATGGSSYEQYFGPGTRLTVT.

This chain links TRBV7-9 with TRBJ1-6; D is undetermined. The germline gives CDR1 SEHNR, CDR2 FQNEAQ (reference sequence). The V and J ends lost 1 base and 7 bases respectively, with 17 bases between them. The CDR3 extends over 17 amino acids. The CDR3, as DNA: TGTGCCAGCAGCTTAGGGCCCCCGGGTCGCGGCAATTCACCCCTCCACTTT. Its protein product is CASSLGPPGRGNSPLHF.

The chain links TRBV12-3 or TRBV12-4 to TRBJ2-1; 9 nucleotides match TRBD2. After removal of 6 bases from V and 15 bases from J, the junction contained 9 bases not matched to a gene. This CDR3 spans 12 amino acids. CDR3 amino acids: CASSLRGLAWFF. CDR3 bases: TGTGCCAGCAGCCTGCGCGGACTAGCGTGGTTCTTC.

The chain couples TRBV4-3 to TRBJ2-7; TRBD2 is a possible D gene (6 bases). V gave up 6 bases and J gave up 3 bases, with 12 bases separating them. Germline V gene data show CDR1 as LGHNA and CDR2 as YSLEER. The CDR3 has 13 residues. Here the CDR3 DNA reads TGCGCCAGCAGTCGGGACTTTAACTACGAGCAGTACTTC. Residues: CASSRDFNYEQYF.

This chain connects TRBV7-2 to TRBJ2-2; D is perhaps TRBD1 (5 bases). V gave up 9 bases and J gave up 7 bases, with 18 bases separating them. Germline assignment: CDR1 SGHTA and CDR2 FQGNSA. The CDR3 contains 14 residues. CDR3 sequence reads: CASDQGRAVGELFF. CDR3 coding DNA: TGTGCCAGTGACCAGGGCAGGGCCGTCGGGGAGCTGTTTTTT.

The rearrangement joins TRBV7-9 to TRBJ1-2, with D unclear. Between the trimmed V and J ends, which lost 4 bases and 3 bases, there was a span of 6 bases. This CDR3 is built from 12 residues. Germline-derived CDR1 and CDR2 are SEHNR and FQNEAQ (reference sequence). The DNA for the CDR3 is TGTGCCAGCAGCTCCTATGACTATGGCTACACCTTC. Translation gives CASSSYDYGYTF.

The V call is TRBV4-1, the J call TRBJ2-1; 10 nucleotides line up with TRBD2. Germline assignment: CDR1 MGHRA and CDR2 YSYEKL. The junction had 9 bases not matched to a gene; V was cut back by 2 bases and J by 8 bases. The CDR3 is 16 residues long. The CDR3 sequence: CASSQNSGGARDEQFF. Here the CDR3 DNA reads TGCGCCAGCAGCCAAAACAGCGGGGGGGCCAGGGATGAGCAGTTCTTC.

The chain links TRBV19 to TRBJ1-6; TRBD1 matches 7 bases. CDR3 length: 17 residues. Looked up from germline, CDR1 is LNHDA and CDR2 is SQIVND (reference sequence). The ends lost 5 bases at V and 8 bases at J; junction bases unmatched: 15. The chain's CDR3 is CASSPSNRGIMDSPLHF. The CDR3 DNA follows: TGTGCCAGTAGTCCGTCGAACAGGGGTATAATGGATTCACCCCTCCACTTT.

The gene calls are TRBV21-1 and TRBJ2-7; the table's D gene call, TRBD1, was not cross checked with the DNA. TRBV21-1 is classified as a pseudogene. This CDR3 has 19 residues. The DNA for the CDR3 is TGTGCCAGCAGCAAAGGATGGAACAGGGGGCGCAATAAGAGGGGCGAGCAGTACTTC. It codes for CASSKGWNRGRNKRGEQYF.